Shown below are 20 T cell receptor beta chains from a single sample sequenced in a study of T cell responses to AZD1222 COVID-19 vaccine. Profiling relied on immunoSEQ multiplex PCR, and the TCRdb table lists in-frame clones only, not all of them. The table records about 170,000 clones, about 90% of them present only once. Sample: peripheral blood, taken on day 0 of AZD1222 vaccination. The receptor set was obtained from an adult in good health.

The chain is built from TRBV2 and TRBJ1-1, with D uncertain. Between the trimmed V and J ends, which lost 6 bases and 6 bases, there was a span of 8 bases. The CDR3 is 11 amino acids. Germline CDR1 is SNHLY and CDR2 is FYNNEI. In DNA, the CDR3 is TGTGCCAGCAGCCCCCGATCTGAAGCTTTCTTT. The encoded protein is CASSPRSEAFF. The entire variable domain, with the rest obtained from reference TRBV2 and TRBJ1-1, is as follows: EPEVTQTPSHQVTQMGQEVILRCVPISNHLYFYWYRQILGQKVEFLVSFYNNEISEKSEIFDDQFSVERPDGSNFTLKIRSTKLEDSAMYFCASSPRSEAFFGQGTRLTVV.

The V gene is TRBV6-1, the J gene TRBJ2-7; tentative D call: TRBD2 (7 bases). V lost 3 bases, J lost 7 bases, and 25 bases lay in between. Germline V gene lookup returns CDR1 MNHNS and CDR2 SASEGT. The CDR3 loop spans 17 amino acids. The CDR3 region has the DNA TGTGCCAGCAGTGATCCTCGGGGGGCGGGCGCCCCCGGGGAGCAGTACTTC. It specifies CASSDPRGAGAPGEQYF.

J is TRBJ2-2 and V is TRBV3-1 (or the pseudogene TRBV3-2); D gene unclear. The CDR3 runs 14 residues. With 1 base removed from V and 3 bases from J, the gap between germline ends came to 6 bases. The germline V gene has CDR1 LGHDT and CDR2 YNNKEL (reference sequence). CDR3 in DNA: TGTGCCAGCAGCCAAGTTGGGGACACCGGGGAGCTGTTTTTT. Its protein product is CASSQVGDTGELFF.

This chain uses TRBV10-2 with TRBJ2-7; D remains ambiguous. Germline lookup yields CDR1 WSHSY and CDR2 SAAADI. Trimming took 8 bases from V and 3 from J, leaving 8 bases between them. The CDR3 spans 11 residues. The CDR3: CASGPGYEQYF. The CDR3 DNA follows: TGCGCCAGCGGACCCGGCTACGAGCAGTACTTC.

The V call is TRBV7-6, the J call TRBJ2-7; the D gene could be TRBD1 or TRBD2 (5 bases each). Deletions cut 11 bases from V and 5 bases from J, with 16 bases between. This CDR3 has 12 residues. CDR1 is SGHVS and CDR2 is FNYEAQ in the germline V gene. Here the CDR3 reads CAPRDGGHEQYF. DNA of the CDR3: TGTGCCCCCCGGGACGGAGGCCACGAGCAGTACTTC.

The rearrangement links TRBV30 to TRBJ2-3, with a possible D match to TRBD1 (5 bases). This CDR3 is built from 13 residues. Germline CDR1 is GTSNPN and CDR2 is SVGIG (reference sequence). V gave up 3 bases and J gave up 4 bases, with 11 bases separating them. CDR3 nucleotide sequence: TGTGCCTGGAGCAGACAGCCGCCAGATACGCAGTATTTT. Translating it yields CAWSRQPPDTQYF.

This chain joins TRBV6-1 and TRBJ1-3, with 11 bases matching TRBD1. V dropped 3 bases and J dropped 3; count of bases not matched to a gene: 4. The germline V gene encodes CDR1 MNHNS and CDR2 SASEGT. The CDR3 sequence is 16 residues long. In DNA, the CDR3 is TGTGCCAGCAGTGAGCGGGGACAGGGGGGTGGAAACACCATATATTTT. Protein sequence: CASSERGQGGGNTIYF.

The chain has TRBV28 and TRBJ1-6; D is unresolved. In germline, CDR1 is MDHEN, CDR2 SYDVKM. Trimming took 7 bases from V and 7 from J, leaving 11 bases between them. The CDR3 is 13 residues long. CDR3 region: CASIRPPNSPLHF. In DNA form, the CDR3 reads TGTGCCAGCATCCGGCCACCAAATTCACCCCTCCACTTT.

J is TRBJ1-4 and V is TRBV29-1; TRBD1 might be the D (6 bases). The V gene lost 7 bases and the J gene lost 3 bases, with 12 bases spanning the gap. Germline CDR1 is SQVTM and CDR2 is ANQGSEA. The CDR3 has 13 residues. The CDR3 DNA reads TGCAGCGCTAGGACAGTAGCTAATGAAAAACTGTTTTTT. This codes for CSARTVANEKLFF.

V usage is TRBV7-3 and J usage is TRBJ2-1, with D tentatively TRBD1 or TRBD2 (6 bases each). V lost 5 bases, J lost 5 bases, and 28 bases lay in between. The CDR3 runs to 19 residues. Looked up from germline, CDR1 is SGHTA and CDR2 is FQGTGA. CDR3 nucleotide sequence: TGTGCCAGCAGCCCACCAAGAGGTCTAGGGGGGAGCTTACACAATGAGCAGTTCTTC. This gives the protein CASSPPRGLGGSLHNEQFF.

The rearrangement uses TRBV6-2 or TRBV6-3 and TRBJ2-7; no reliable D call. Per the germline V gene, CDR1 is MNHEY and CDR2 is SVGEGT. V gave up 1 base and J gave up 5 bases, with 3 bases separating them. CDR3 length: 11 residues. The CDR3 DNA sequence: TGTGCCAGCAGTTACTTCAACGAGCAGTACTTC. Encoded protein: CASSYFNEQYF.

A single count supports this clone. The CDR3 reads CAWSERWESQYF. The CDR3 DNA reads TGTGCCTGGAGTGAGCGTTGGGAGTCCCAGTACTTC. The J gene is TRBJ2-5, the V gene TRBV30, with D perhaps matching TRBD2 (5 bases). V dropped 1 base and J dropped 9 bases, with 12 bases sitting between them. CDR1 is GTSNPN and CDR2 is SVGIG in the germline V gene (reference sequence). This CDR3 spans 12 amino acids.

The J gene is TRBJ2-7, the V gene TRBV5-8; perhaps TRBD2 as D (6 bases). Germline lookup yields CDR1 SGHTS and CDR2 YDEGEE. Between the trimmed V and J ends, which lost 3 bases and 2 bases, there was a span of 12 bases. This CDR3 spans 14 amino acids. The CDR3 DNA sequence: TGTGCCAGCAGCTCGGGACGGGGGACCTACGAGCAGTACTTC. The encoded protein is CASSSGRGTYEQYF.

The chain is built from TRBV12-3 or TRBV12-4 and TRBJ1-2; D remains ambiguous. V lost 1 base, J lost 4 bases, and 4 bases lay in between. The CDR3 loop spans 12 amino acids. The CDR3 DNA follows: TGTGCCAGCAGTTTAGGCACCTATGGCTACACCTTC. This sequence encodes CASSLGTYGYTF.

As for this clone: This sample includes further DNA sequences coding for the same CDR3. The chain is built from TRBV15 and TRBJ2-7, with D tentatively TRBD2 (5 bases). Germline-derived CDR1 and CDR2 are LNHNV and YYDKDF (reference sequence). Trimming took 0 bases from V and 4 from J, leaving 7 bases between them. The CDR3 runs 13 residues. The CDR3: CATSRDQRYEQYF. CDR3 coding DNA: TGTGCCACCAGCAGAGACCAGCGGTACGAGCAGTACTTC.

In regard to this clone: Other nucleotide sequences in the sample specify the same CDR3. The rearrangement uses TRBV19 and TRBJ1-5; D is unresolved. Germline V gives CDR1 LNHDA, CDR2 SQIVND (reference sequence). There are 13 residues in the CDR3. V was shortened by 3 bases and J by 4 bases, with 7 bases between the two germline ends. The CDR3 loop is CASSMGGNQPQHF. CDR3 bases: TGTGCCAGTAGTATGGGAGGGAATCAGCCCCAGCATTTT.

CDR3 nucleotides: TGTGCCAGCAGTGCGGCGGCGGGAGAGCAGTACTTC. This encodes CASSAAAGEQYF. The rearrangement joins TRBV6-6 to TRBJ2-7; D might be TRBD2 (6 bases). Germline values: CDR1 MNHNY, CDR2 SVGAGI (reference sequence). Trimming cost V 5 bases and J 7 bases, with 12 bases left between them. This CDR3 spans 12 amino acids.

The V call is TRBV29-1, the J call TRBJ2-1; D ambiguous. This CDR3 has 10 amino acids. Germline loops: CDR1 SQVTM, CDR2 ANQGSEA. V shed 8 bases and J shed 6 bases, with 8 bases lying between them. The CDR3 region has the DNA TGCAGCCGATTAAGCAATGAGCAGTTCTTC. The encoded protein is CSRLSNEQFF.

This clone has only a few counts. The V gene is TRBV14, the J gene TRBJ1-5; D gene unclear. The CDR3 length is 13 residues. Germline CDR1 SGHDN, CDR2 FVKESK. Trimming removed 0 bases at V and 2 bases at J, with 2 bases between. This CDR3 is CASSQDRNQPQHF. The CDR3 DNA sequence: TGTGCCAGCAGCCAAGATCGCAATCAGCCCCAGCATTTT.

The chain is built from TRBV18 and TRBJ2-7, with TRBD1 matching 11 bases. The CDR3 spans 19 residues. The germline V gene encodes CDR1 KGHSH and CDR2 LQKENI. Unmatched junction bases numbered 10, after V lost 0 bases and J lost 0 bases. In nucleotides, the CDR3 is TGTGCCAGCTCACCACCTTGGACAGGGGGCCAATCTCACTCCTACGAGCAGTACTTC. Amino acid sequence: CASSPPWTGGQSHSYEQYF.